The T cell receptor beta chain under discussion was sequenced for a study of control samples from healthy donors and cancer patients. J gave up 2 bases and V 5 bases, and 3 bases lay outside the gene matches. There are 15 residues in the CDR3. Germline assignment: CDR1 SGHNT and CDR2 YENEEA. The assay was immunoSEQ multiplex PCR, and TCRdb's table has in-frame clones only and misses some. The sample holds about 86,000 clones, 93% seen once. The J gene is TRBJ2-3, the V gene TRBV11-3, with TRBD1 matching over 11 bases. The sequence derives from a woman in her twenties or thirties in good health. The sequenced material came from blood. This CDR3 is CASSTGQGDTDTQYF. CDR3 bases: TGTGCCAGCAGCACGGGACAGGGGGACACAGATACGCAGTATTTT.